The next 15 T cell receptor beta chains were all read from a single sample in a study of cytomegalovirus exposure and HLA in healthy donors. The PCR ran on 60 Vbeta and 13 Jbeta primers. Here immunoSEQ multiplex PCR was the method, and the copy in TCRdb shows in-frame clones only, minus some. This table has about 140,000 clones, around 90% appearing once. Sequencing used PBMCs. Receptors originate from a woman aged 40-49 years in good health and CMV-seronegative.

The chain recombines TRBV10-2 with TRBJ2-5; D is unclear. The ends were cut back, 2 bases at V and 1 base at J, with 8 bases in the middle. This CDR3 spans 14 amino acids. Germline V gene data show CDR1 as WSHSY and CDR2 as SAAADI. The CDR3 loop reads CASSEMGLQETQYF. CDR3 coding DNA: TGCGCCAGCAGTGAGATGGGCCTCCAAGAGACCCAGTACTTC.

The CDR3 reads CASSPGLAGPQETQYF. CDR3 nucleotides: TGTGCCAGCAGCCCGGGACTAGCGGGACCCCAAGAGACCCAGTACTTC. The rearrangement joins TRBV11-3 to TRBJ2-5, with TRBD2 identical over 13 bases. The CDR3 runs to 16 residues. Germline V gives CDR1 SGHNT, CDR2 YENEEA. The junction had 4 bases not matched to a gene; V was cut back by 5 bases and J by 1 base.

The CDR3: CASSSGQGVDTQYF. The CDR3 region has the DNA TGTGCCAGCAGTTCTGGACAGGGCGTCGATACGCAGTATTTT. The rearrangement uses TRBV6-4 and TRBJ2-3, with 8 positions matching TRBD1. J gave up 6 bases and V 5 bases, and 7 bases lay outside the gene matches. The CDR3 length is 14 residues. Germline V gene sequence: CDR1 MRHNA, CDR2 SNTAGT.

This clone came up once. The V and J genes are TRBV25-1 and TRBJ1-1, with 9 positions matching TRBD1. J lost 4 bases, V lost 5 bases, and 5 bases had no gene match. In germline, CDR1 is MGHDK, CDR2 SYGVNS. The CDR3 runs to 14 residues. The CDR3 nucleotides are TGTGCCAGCAGTCCGACACAGGGGGCCACTGAAGCTTTCTTT. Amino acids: CASSPTQGATEAFF. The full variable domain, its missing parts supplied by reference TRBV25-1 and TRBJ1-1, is EADIYQTPRYLVIGTGKKITLECSQTMGHDKMYWYQQDPGMELHLIHYSYGVNSTEKGDLSSESTVSRIRTEHFPLTLESARPSHTSQYLCASSPTQGATEAFFGQGTRLTVV.

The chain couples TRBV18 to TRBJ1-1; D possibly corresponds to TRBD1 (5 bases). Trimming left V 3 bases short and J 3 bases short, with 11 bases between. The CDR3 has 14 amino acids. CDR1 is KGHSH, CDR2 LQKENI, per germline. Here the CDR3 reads CASSPEGWDTEAFF. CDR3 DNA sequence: TGTGCCAGCTCACCGGAGGGGTGGGACACTGAAGCTTTCTTT.

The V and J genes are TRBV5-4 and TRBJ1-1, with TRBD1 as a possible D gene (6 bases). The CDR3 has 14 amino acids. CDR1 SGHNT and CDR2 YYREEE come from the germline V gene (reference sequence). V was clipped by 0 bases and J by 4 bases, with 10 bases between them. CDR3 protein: CASSLGTGTTEAFF. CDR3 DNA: TGTGCCAGCAGCTTGGGCACAGGGACCACTGAAGCTTTCTTT.

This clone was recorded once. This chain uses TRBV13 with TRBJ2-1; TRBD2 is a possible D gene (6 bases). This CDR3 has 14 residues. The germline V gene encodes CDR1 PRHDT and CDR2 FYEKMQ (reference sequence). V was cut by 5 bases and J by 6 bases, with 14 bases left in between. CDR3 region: CASSPWDSFNEQFF. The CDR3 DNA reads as TGTGCCAGCAGCCCATGGGACTCGTTCAATGAGCAGTTCTTC.

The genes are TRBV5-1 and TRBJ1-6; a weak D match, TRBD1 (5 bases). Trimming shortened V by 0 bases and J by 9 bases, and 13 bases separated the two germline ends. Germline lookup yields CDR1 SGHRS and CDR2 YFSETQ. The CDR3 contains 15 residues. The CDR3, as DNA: TGCGCCAGCAGCTTGGCCGGGGGGAATCGTTCACCCCTCCACTTT. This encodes CASSLAGGNRSPLHF.

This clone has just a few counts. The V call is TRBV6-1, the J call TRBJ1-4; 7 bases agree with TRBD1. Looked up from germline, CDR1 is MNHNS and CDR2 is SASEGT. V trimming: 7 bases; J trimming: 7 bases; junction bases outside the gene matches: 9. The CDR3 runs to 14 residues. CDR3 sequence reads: CASTTGQPSEKLFF. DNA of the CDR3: TGTGCCAGCACTACGGGACAGCCCAGTGAAAAACTGTTTTTT.

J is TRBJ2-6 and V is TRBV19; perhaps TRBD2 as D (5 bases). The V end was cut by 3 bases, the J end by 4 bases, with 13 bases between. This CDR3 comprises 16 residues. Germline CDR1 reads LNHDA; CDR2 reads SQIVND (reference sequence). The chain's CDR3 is CASSISGLSGANVLTF. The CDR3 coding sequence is TGTGCCAGTAGTATTTCGGGGTTGTCCGGGGCCAACGTCCTGACTTTC.

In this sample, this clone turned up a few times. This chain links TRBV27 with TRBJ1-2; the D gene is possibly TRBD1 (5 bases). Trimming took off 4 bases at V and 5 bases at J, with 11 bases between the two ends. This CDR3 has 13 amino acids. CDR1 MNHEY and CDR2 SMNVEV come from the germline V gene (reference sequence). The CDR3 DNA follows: TGTGCCAGCAGTTCCCTAGACAGATATGGCTACACCTTC. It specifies CASSSLDRYGYTF.

For the CDR3, the DNA is TGTGCCAGCAGTGCAACAGGGACCAACGTCCTGACTTTC. Its translation: CASSATGTNVLTF. The rearrangement links TRBV25-1 to TRBJ2-6; a possible D gene is TRBD1 (6 bases). Per the germline V gene, CDR1 is MGHDK and CDR2 is SYGVNS. The CDR3 contains 13 residues. V dropped 4 bases and J dropped 8 bases, with 9 bases sitting between them.

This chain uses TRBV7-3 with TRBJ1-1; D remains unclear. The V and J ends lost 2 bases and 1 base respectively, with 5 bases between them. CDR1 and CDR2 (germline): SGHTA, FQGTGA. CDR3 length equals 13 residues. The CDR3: CASSLLGNTEAFF. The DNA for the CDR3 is TGTGCCAGCAGCTTACTAGGGAACACTGAAGCTTTCTTT.

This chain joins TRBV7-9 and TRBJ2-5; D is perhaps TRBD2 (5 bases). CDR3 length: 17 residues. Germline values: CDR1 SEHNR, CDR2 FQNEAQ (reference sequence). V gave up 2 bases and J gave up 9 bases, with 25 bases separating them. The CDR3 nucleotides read TGTGCCAGCAGCTTACTAAGCGGCCCTGCTCGAGAGTTGGCCCAGTACTTC. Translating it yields CASSLLSGPARELAQYF.

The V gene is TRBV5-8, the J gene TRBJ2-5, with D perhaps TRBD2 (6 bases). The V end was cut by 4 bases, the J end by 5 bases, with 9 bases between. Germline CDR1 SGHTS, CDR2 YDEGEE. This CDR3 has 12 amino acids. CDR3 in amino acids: CASSSSGETQYF. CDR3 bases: TGTGCCAGCAGCAGTAGCGGTGAGACCCAGTACTTC.